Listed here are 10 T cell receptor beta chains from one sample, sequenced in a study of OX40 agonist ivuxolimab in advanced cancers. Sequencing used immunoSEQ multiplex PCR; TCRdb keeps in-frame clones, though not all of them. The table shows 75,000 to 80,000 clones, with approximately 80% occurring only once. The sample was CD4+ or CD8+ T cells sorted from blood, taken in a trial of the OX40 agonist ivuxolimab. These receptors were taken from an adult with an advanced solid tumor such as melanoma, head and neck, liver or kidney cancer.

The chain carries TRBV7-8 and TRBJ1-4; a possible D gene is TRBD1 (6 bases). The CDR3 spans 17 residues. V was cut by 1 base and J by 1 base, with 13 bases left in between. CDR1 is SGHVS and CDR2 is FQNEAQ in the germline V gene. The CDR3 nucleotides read TGTGCCAGCAGCTTAGTTTGGGGAGGGGGAACTAATGAAAAACTGTTTTTT. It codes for CASSLVWGGGTNEKLFF.

The CDR3 nucleotides read TGCGCCAGCAGCACGGACAGCCTAGCCAAAAACATTCAGTACTTC. Translation: CASSTDSLAKNIQYF. The chain has TRBV5-1 and TRBJ2-4, with D perhaps TRBD1 (6 bases). Germline CDR1 SGHRS, CDR2 YFSETQ. The CDR3 sequence is 15 residues long. V shed 4 bases and J shed 0 bases, with 11 bases lying between them.

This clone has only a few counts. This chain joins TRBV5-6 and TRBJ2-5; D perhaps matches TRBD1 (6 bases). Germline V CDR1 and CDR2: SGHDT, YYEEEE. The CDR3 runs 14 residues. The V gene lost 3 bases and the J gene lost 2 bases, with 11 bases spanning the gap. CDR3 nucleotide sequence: TGTGCCAGCAGCTATGTAGGGGGTCAAGAGACCCAGTACTTC. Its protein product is CASSYVGGQETQYF.

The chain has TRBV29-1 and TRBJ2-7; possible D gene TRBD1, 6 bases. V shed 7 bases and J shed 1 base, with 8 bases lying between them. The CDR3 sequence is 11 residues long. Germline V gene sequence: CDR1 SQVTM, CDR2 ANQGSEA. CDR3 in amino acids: CSAGQSYEQYF. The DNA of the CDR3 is TGCAGCGCCGGACAGTCCTACGAGCAGTACTTC.

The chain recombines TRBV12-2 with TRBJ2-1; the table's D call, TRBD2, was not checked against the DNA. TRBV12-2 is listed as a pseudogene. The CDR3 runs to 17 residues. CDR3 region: CASRPGTSGSRVNEQFF. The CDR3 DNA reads TGTGCAAGTCGCCCCGGGACTAGCGGGAGCAGAGTCAATGAGCAGTTCTTC.

The CDR3 loop is CASSPGRISYEQYF. The DNA for the CDR3 is TGTGCCAGCAGCCCTGGGAGAATTTCCTACGAGCAGTACTTC. The chain employs TRBV7-2 and TRBJ2-7; D might be TRBD2 (5 bases). The CDR3 is 14 residues long. From germline, CDR1 is SGHTA and CDR2 FQGNSA. Between the trimmed V and J ends, which lost 5 bases and 1 base, there was a span of 12 bases. Full variable domain (remainder filled in from reference TRBV7-2 and TRBJ2-7): GAGVSQSPSNKVTEKGKDVELRCDPISGHTALYWYRQSLGQGLEFLIYFQGNSAPDKSGLPSDRFSAERTGGSVSTLTIQRTQQEDSAVYLCASSPGRISYEQYFGPGTRLTVT.

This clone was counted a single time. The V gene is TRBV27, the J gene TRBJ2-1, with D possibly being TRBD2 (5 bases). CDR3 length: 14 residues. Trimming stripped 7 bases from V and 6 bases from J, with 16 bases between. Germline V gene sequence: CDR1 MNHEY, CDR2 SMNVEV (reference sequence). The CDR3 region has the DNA TGTGCCAGCATCGTGAGGGCCGGAGGCAATGAGCAGTTCTTC. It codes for CASIVRAGGNEQFF.

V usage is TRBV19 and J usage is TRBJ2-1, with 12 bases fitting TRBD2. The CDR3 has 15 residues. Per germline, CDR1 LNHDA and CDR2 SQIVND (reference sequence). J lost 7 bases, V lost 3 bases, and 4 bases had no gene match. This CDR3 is CASSILLAGGNEQFF. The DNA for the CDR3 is TGTGCCAGTAGTATCTTGCTAGCGGGAGGGAATGAGCAGTTCTTC.

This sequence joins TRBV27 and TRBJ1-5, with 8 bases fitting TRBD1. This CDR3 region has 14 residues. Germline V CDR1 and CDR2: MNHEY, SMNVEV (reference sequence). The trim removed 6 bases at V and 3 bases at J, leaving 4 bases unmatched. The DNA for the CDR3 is TGTGCCAGCAGGAGACAGGGGATCAATCAGCCCCAGCATTTT. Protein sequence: CASRRQGINQPQHF.

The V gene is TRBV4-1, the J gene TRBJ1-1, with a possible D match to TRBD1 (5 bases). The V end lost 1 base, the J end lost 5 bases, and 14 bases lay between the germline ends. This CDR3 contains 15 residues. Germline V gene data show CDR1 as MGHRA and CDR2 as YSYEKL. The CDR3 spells CASSQGTPGRTEAFF. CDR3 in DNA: TGCGCCAGCAGCCAAGGGACTCCAGGGAGAACTGAAGCTTTCTTT.